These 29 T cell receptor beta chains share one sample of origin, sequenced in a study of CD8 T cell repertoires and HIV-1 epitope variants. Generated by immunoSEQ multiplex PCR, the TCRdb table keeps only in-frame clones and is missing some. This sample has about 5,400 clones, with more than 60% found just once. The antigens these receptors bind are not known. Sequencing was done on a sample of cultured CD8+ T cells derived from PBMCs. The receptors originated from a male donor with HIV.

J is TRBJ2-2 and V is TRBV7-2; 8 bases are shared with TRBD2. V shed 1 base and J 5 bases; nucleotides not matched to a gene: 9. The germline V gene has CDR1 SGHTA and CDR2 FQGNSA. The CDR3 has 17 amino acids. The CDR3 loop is CASSLDWRGVGTGELFF. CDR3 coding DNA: TGTGCCAGCAGCTTAGATTGGCGGGGGGTTGGTACCGGGGAGCTGTTTTTT.

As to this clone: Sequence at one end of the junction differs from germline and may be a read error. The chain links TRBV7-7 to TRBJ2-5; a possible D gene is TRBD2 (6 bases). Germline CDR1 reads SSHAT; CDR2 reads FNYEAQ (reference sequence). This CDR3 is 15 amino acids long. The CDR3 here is CASSLVGGSGETQYF. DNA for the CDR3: TGTGCTAGCAGCTTAGTCGGAGGGTCCGGAGAGACCCAGTACTTC.

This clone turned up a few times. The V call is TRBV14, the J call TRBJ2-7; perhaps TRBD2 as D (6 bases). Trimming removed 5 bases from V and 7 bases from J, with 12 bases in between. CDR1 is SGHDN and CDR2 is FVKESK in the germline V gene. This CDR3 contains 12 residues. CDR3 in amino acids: CASSLGGFEQYF. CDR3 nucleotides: TGTGCCAGCAGCTTGGGAGGTTTTGAGCAGTACTTC.

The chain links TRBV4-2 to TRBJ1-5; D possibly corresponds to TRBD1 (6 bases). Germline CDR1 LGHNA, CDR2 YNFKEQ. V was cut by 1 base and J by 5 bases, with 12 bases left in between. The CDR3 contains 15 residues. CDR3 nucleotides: TGTGCCAGCAGCCAAGTTTGGGACATCGATCAGCCCCAGCATTTT. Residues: CASSQVWDIDQPQHF.

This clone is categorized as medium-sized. CDR3 residues: CASSNSGMNDEQFF. CDR3 sequence (DNA): TGTGCCAGCAGCAATAGCGGGATGAACGATGAGCAGTTCTTC. This chain uses TRBV2 with TRBJ2-1; 8 bases agree with TRBD2. The V segment lost 6 bases and the J segment 8 bases; nucleotides outside the gene matches: 9. Germline V CDR1 and CDR2: SNHLY, FYNNEI. The length of the CDR3 is 14 residues.

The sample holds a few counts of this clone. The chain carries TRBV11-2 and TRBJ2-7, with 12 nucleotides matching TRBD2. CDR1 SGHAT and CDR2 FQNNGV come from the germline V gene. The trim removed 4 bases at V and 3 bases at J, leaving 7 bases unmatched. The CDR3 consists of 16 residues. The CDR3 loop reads CASSSRLAGDGYEQYF. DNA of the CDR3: TGTGCCAGCAGCTCAAGACTAGCGGGAGACGGCTACGAGCAGTACTTC.

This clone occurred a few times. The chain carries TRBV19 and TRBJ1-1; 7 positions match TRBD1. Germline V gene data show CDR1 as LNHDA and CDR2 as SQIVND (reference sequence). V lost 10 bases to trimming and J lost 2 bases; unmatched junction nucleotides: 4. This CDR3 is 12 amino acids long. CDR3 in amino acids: CAIGTANTEAFF. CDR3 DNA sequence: TGTGCCATTGGGACAGCTAACACTGAAGCTTTCTTT. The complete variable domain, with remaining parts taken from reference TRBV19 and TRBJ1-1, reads DGGITQSPKYLFRKEGQNVTLSCEQNLNHDAMYWYRQDPGQGLRLIYYSQIVNDFQKGDIAEGYSVSREKKESFPLTVTSAQKNPTAFYLCAIGTANTEAFFGQGTRLTVV.

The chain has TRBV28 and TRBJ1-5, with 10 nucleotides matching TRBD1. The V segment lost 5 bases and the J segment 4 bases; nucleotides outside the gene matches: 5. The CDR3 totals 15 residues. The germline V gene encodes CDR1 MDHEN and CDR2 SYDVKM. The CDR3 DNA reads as TGTGCCAGCAGTCTGACAGGGGGCAGTAATCAGCCCCAGCATTTT. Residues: CASSLTGGSNQPQHF.

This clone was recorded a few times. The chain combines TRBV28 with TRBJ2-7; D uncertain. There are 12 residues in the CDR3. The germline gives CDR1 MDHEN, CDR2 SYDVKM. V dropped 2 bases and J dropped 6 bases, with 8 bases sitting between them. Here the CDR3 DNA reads TGTGCCAGCAGTTTAGGTACACTCGAGCAGTACTTC. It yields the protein CASSLGTLEQYF.

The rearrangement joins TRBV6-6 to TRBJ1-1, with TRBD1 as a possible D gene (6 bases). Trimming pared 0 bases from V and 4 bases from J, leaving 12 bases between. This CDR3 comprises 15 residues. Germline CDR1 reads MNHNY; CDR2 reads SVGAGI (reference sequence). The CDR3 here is CASSYSDSSVTEAFF. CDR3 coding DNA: TGTGCCAGCAGTTACTCGGACAGTTCGGTCACTGAAGCTTTCTTT.

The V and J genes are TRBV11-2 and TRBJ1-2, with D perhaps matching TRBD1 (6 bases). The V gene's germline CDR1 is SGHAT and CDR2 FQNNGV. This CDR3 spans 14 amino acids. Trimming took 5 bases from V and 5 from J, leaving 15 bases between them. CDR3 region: CASSPPGEVYGYTF. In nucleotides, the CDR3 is TGTGCCAGCAGCCCCCCAGGGGAGGTATATGGCTACACCTTC. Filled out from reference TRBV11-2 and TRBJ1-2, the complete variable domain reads EAGVAQSPRYKIIEKRQSVAFWCNPISGHATLYWYQQILGQGPKLLIQFQNNGVVDDSQLPKDRFSAERLKGVDSTLKIQPAKLEDSAVYLCASSPPGEVYGYTFGSGTRLTVV.

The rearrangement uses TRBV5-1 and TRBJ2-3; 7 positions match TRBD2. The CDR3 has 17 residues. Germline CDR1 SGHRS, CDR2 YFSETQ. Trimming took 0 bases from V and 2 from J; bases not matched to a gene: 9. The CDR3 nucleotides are TGCGCCAGCAGCTTGGTTGGGCTAGCGGAATACACAGATACGCAGTATTTT. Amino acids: CASSLVGLAEYTDTQYF. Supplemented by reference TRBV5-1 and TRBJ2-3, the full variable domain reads KAGVTQTPRYLIKTRGQQVTLSCSPISGHRSVSWYQQTPGQGLQFLFEYFSETQRNKGNFPGRFSGRQFSNSRSEMNVSTLELGDSALYLCASSLVGLAEYTDTQYFGPGTRLTVL.

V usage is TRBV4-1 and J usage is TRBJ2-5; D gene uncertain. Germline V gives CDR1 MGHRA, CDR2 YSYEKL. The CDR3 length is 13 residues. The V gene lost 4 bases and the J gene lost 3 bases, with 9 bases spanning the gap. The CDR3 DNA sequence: TGCGCCAGCAGCCTGACGGAAAAAGAGACCCAGTACTTC. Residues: CASSLTEKETQYF.

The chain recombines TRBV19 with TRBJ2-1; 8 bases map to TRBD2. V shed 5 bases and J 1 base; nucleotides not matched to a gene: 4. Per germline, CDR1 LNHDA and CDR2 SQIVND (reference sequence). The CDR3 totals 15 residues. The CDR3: CASSEAGGSYNEQFF. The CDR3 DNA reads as TGTGCCAGTAGTGAGGCGGGAGGATCCTACAATGAGCAGTTCTTC.

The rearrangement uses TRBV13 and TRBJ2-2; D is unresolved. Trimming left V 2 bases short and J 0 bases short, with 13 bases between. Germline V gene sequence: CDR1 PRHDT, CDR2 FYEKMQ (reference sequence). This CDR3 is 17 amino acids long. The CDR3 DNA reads TGTGCCAGCAGCTTACAGCCAGTCGACGCGAACACCGGGGAGCTGTTTTTT. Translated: CASSLQPVDANTGELFF.

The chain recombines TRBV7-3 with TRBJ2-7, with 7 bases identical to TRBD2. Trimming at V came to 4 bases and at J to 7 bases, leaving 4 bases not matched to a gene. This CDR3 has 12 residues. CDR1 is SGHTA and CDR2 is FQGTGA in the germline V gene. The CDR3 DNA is TGTGCCAGCAGCTCGACTAGCTTAGAGCAGTACTTC. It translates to CASSSTSLEQYF.

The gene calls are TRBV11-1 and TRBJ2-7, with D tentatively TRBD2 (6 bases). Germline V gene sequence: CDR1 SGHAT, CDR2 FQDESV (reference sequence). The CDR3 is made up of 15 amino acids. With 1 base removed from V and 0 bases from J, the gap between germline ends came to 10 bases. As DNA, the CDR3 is TGTGCCAGCAGCTTAGGAGTCGGGAGCTCCTACGAGCAGTACTTC. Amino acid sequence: CASSLGVGSSYEQYF.

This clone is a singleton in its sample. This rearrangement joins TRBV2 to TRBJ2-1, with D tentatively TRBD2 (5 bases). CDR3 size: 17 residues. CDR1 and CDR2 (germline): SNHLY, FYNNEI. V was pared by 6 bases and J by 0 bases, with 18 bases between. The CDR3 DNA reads TGTGCCAGCAGAAAACCTACTAGTTTCAGCTCCTACAATGAGCAGTTCTTC. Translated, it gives CASRKPTSFSSYNEQFF.

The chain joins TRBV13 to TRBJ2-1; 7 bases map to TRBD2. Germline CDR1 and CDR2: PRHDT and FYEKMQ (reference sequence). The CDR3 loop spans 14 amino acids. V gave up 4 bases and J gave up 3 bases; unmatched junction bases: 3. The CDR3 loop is CASSSTSDYNEQFF. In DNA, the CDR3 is TGTGCCAGCAGCTCCACTAGCGACTACAATGAGCAGTTCTTC.

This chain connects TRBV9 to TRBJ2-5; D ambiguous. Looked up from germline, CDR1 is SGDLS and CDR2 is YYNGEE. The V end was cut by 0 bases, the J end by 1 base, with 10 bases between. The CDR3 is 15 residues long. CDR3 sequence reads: CASSVALRRQETQYF. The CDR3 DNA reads TGTGCCAGCAGCGTAGCTCTTCGGCGCCAAGAGACCCAGTACTTC.

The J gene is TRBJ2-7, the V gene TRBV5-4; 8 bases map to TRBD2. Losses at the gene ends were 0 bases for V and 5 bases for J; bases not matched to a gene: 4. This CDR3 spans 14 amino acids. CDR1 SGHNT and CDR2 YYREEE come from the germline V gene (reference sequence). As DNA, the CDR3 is TGTGCCAGCAGCTTGGGCGGGGGGAACAACGAGCAGTACTTC. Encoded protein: CASSLGGGNNEQYF.

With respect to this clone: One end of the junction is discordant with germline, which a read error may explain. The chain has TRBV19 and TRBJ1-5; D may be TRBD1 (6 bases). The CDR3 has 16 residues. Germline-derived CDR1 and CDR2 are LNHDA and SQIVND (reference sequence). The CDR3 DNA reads TGTGCCAGTAGTATTCGCGATAACAGGGTAAATCAGCCCCGGCATTTT. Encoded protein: CASSIRDNRVNQPRHF.

The CDR3 loop reads CASSEPTVADTQYF. The CDR3 DNA follows: TGTGCCAGCAGTGAACCGACCGTCGCAGATACGCAGTATTTT. J is TRBJ2-3 and V is TRBV2; D gene ambiguous. The CDR3 contains 14 residues. Germline CDR1 SNHLY, CDR2 FYNNEI. V was pared by 2 bases and J by 4 bases, with 10 bases between.

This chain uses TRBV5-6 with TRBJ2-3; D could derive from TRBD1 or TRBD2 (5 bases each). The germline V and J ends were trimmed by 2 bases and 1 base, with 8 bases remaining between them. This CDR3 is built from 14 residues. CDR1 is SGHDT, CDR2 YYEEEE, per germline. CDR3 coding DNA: TGTGCCAGCAGCTTCCAGGGAGGCACAGATACGCAGTATTTT. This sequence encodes CASSFQGGTDTQYF.

The CDR3 loop reads CASSHTGGSYEQYF. The CDR3 DNA is TGTGCCAGCAGCCACACAGGGGGCTCCTACGAGCAGTACTTC. The V gene is TRBV7-8, the J gene TRBJ2-7, with 8 bases fitting TRBD1. Germline-derived CDR1 and CDR2 are SGHVS and FQNEAQ. The CDR3 length is 14 residues. V was pared by 5 bases and J by 0 bases, with 3 bases of the junction left unmatched.

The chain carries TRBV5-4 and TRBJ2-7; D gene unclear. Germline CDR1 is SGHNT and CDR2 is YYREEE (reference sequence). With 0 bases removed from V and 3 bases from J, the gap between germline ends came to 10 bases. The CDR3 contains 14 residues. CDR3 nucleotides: TGTGCCAGCAGCTTGGTCGATCTCAGCTACGAGCAGTACTTC. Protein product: CASSLVDLSYEQYF.

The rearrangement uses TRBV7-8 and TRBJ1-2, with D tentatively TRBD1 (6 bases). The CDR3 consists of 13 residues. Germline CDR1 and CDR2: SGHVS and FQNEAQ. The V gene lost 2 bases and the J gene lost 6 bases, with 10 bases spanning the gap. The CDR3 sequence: CASSLLDSDGYTF. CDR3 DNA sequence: TGTGCCAGCAGCTTACTGGACAGCGATGGCTACACCTTC.

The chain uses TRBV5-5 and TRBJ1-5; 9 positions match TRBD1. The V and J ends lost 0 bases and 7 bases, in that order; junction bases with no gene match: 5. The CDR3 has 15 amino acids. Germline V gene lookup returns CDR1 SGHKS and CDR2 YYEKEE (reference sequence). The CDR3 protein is CASSLDTGGGQPQHF. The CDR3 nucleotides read TGTGCCAGCAGCTTGGATACAGGGGGCGGCCAGCCCCAGCATTTT.

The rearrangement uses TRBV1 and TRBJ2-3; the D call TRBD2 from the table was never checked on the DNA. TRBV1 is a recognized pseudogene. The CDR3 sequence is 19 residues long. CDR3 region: CTSSQDSPATSGRADTQYF. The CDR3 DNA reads TGCACCAGCAGCCAAGATTCCCCCGCGACTAGCGGGAGGGCAGATACGCAGTATTTT.